The 23 T cell receptor beta chains below come from one sample, sequenced in a study of T cells in Graves' hyperthyroidism and ophthalmopathy. Amplified TCR beta CDR3 regions derived from RNA transcripts. Using the HTBI primer set, a first-round RT-PCR was run on the TCR CDR3. TCRdb ran MiXCR on the multiplex PCR reads and lists one entry per CDR3 protein. The sample includes fewer than 700,000 distinct CDR3 sequences, roughly 16% of them seen just once. Sample: blood. The receptors stem from a woman aged 25 to 39 with Graves' hyperthyroidism.

As concerns this clonotype: Possible read error: a much larger clone is one base away. This sequence joins TRBV2 and TRBJ2-1, with D perhaps TRBD1 or TRBD2 (5 bases each). Germline CDR1 is SNHLY and CDR2 is FYNNEI. The CDR3 runs to 12 residues. The CDR3 sequence: CGSNRAGTEQFF. DNA for the CDR3: TGTGGCAGCAACCGGGCCGGGACTGAGCAGTTCTTC.

At least ten counts were recorded for this clonotype. The J gene is TRBJ2-1, the V gene TRBV6-2 or TRBV6-3; D gene unclear. The length of the CDR3 is 11 residues. Trimming pared 7 bases from V and 12 bases from J, leaving 13 bases between. CDR1 MNHEY and CDR2 SVGEGT come from the germline V gene. CDR3 amino acids: CASTSSVGQFF. The CDR3 DNA is TGTGCCAGCACCTCCAGTGTTGGGCAGTTCTTC.

The chain carries TRBV9 and TRBJ2-7; 8 bases map to TRBD1. This CDR3 is built from 13 residues. V lost 3 bases, J lost 7 bases, and 6 bases stayed unmatched. The V gene's germline CDR1 is SGDLS and CDR2 YYNGEE. The CDR3 sequence is CASSASGGWEQYF. CDR3 nucleotides: TGTGCCAGCAGCGCGTCAGGGGGCTGGGAGCAGTACTTC.

This clonotype came up many times. V is TRBV5-1 and J is TRBJ2-3; D is unclear. Germline lookup yields CDR1 SGHRS and CDR2 YFSETQ. The CDR3 runs 14 residues. The V end lost 4 bases, the J end lost 0 bases, and 9 bases lay between the germline ends. Here the CDR3 DNA reads TGCGCCAGCAGCCCCCAGCAGAGCACAGATACGCAGTATTTT. Translation: CASSPQQSTDTQYF.

This clonotype was seen at least ten times. This chain joins TRBV29-1 and TRBJ2-7, with 7 bases fitting TRBD2. Trimming cost V 6 bases and J 0 bases; bases outside gene matches: 5. There are 13 residues in the CDR3. Germline V gene sequence: CDR1 SQVTM, CDR2 ANQGSEA. The DNA of the CDR3 is TGCAGCGTCGTGGGGGGGAGCTCCTACGAGCAGTACTTC. Translated: CSVVGGSSYEQYF.

This clonotype was picked up many times. This chain uses TRBV6-5 with TRBJ2-7; possible D gene TRBD2, 5 bases. The germline V gene encodes CDR1 MNHEY and CDR2 SVGAGI. The CDR3 sequence is 16 residues long. The V gene lost 0 bases and the J gene lost 2 bases, with 14 bases spanning the gap. The CDR3: CASSYSMAGATYEQYF. The CDR3 DNA reads TGTGCCAGCAGTTACTCGATGGCGGGTGCAACCTACGAGCAGTACTTC.

V usage is TRBV6-5 and J usage is TRBJ2-5; 7 bases fit TRBD2. With V trimmed by 1 base and J by 5 bases, 10 bases remained unmatched. CDR1 MNHEY and CDR2 SVGAGI come from the germline V gene. The CDR3 is 16 amino acids. The CDR3 sequence: CASSYLLGEGLETQYF. The CDR3 bases are TGTGCCAGCAGTTACTTATTGGGGGAGGGCCTGGAGACCCAGTACTTC.

This chain joins TRBV11-3 and TRBJ2-6; D is ambiguous. Trimming shortened V by 5 bases and J by 5 bases, and 4 bases separated the two germline ends. CDR3 length: 12 residues. Germline CDR1 is SGHNT and CDR2 is YENEEA. CDR3 in amino acids: CASSTRANVLTF. Written as DNA, the CDR3 is TGTGCCAGCAGCACGAGGGCCAACGTCCTGACTTTC.

This clonotype has more than one count but fewer than ten. The chain carries TRBV9 and TRBJ2-3; 14 nucleotides agree with TRBD2. The junction had 17 bases not matched to a gene; V was cut back by 0 bases and J by 5 bases. The CDR3 runs 21 residues. CDR1 is SGDLS, CDR2 YYNGEE, per germline. The CDR3 reads CASSVEGTSGGPTMVEDTQYF. The CDR3 DNA sequence: TGTGCCAGCAGCGTAGAAGGGACTAGCGGGGGACCGACGATGGTTGAAGATACGCAGTATTTT. Combining the CDR3 with reference TRBV9 and TRBJ2-3 gives the whole variable domain DSGVTQTPKHLITATGQRVTLRCSPRSGDLSVYWYQQSLDQGLQFLIQYYNGEERAKGNILERFSAQQFPDLHSELNLSSLELGDSALYFCASSVEGTSGGPTMVEDTQYFGPGTRLTVL.

The V gene is TRBV7-3, the J gene TRBJ2-4; tentative D call: TRBD2 (5 bases). The CDR3 is 13 amino acids. With 8 bases removed from V and 5 bases from J, the gap between germline ends came to 13 bases. Germline CDR1 and CDR2: SGHTA and FQGTGA. The CDR3 region is CASPRTAQNIQYF. In DNA, the CDR3 is TGTGCCAGCCCCAGGACTGCACAAAACATTCAGTACTTC. The full variable domain, in which reference TRBV7-3 and TRBJ2-4 provide the parts outside the CDR3, is GAGVSQTPSNKVTEKGKYVELRCDPISGHTALYWYRQSLGQGPEFLIYFQGTGAADDSGLPNDRFFAVRPEGSVSTLKIQRTERGDSAVYLCASPRTAQNIQYFGAGTRLSVL.

This clonotype has a handful of counts. The J gene is TRBJ2-7, the V gene TRBV4-1; 9 bases align to TRBD2. Germline-derived CDR1 and CDR2 are MGHRA and YSYEKL. The CDR3 is 14 amino acids. V shed 0 bases, J shed 4 bases, and the junction held 1 base outside the gene matches. The CDR3: CASSQDSGRYEQYF. In nucleotides, the CDR3 is TGCGCCAGCAGCCAAGATAGCGGGAGATACGAGCAGTACTTC.

This clonotype was counted ten times or more. The rearrangement joins TRBV4-3 to TRBJ2-7; TRBD2 might be the D (6 bases). V was trimmed by 0 bases and J by 2 bases, leaving 11 bases between them. The CDR3 runs to 15 residues. Per germline, CDR1 LGHNA and CDR2 YSLEER. DNA of the CDR3: TGCGCCAGCAGCCAAGATCCCAGCGGGCCCTACGAGCAGTACTTC. It yields the protein CASSQDPSGPYEQYF.

This clonotype was detected many times. V is TRBV3-1 and J is TRBJ2-7; TRBD2 matches at 15 bases. The V segment lost 4 bases and the J segment 3 bases; nucleotides outside the gene matches: 7. Germline values: CDR1 LGHDT, CDR2 YNNKEL (reference sequence). This CDR3 comprises 17 residues. The CDR3, as DNA: TGTGCCAGCAGCCTGGGACTAGCGGGAGGCTTACTCTACGAGCAGTACTTC. This gives the protein CASSLGLAGGLLYEQYF.

This clonotype was recorded at least ten times. The rearrangement joins TRBV28 to TRBJ2-7, with a tentative D call TRBD1 (6 bases). Per germline, CDR1 MDHEN and CDR2 SYDVKM. This CDR3 comprises 17 residues. Trimming left V 3 bases short and J 2 bases short, with 20 bases between. The CDR3 spells CASSLYPKLRGTYEQYF. The CDR3 DNA is TGTGCCAGCAGTTTGTACCCTAAGCTCAGGGGAACCTACGAGCAGTACTTC. The variable domain in full, completed from reference TRBV28 and TRBJ2-7, reads DVKVTQSSRYLVKRTGEKVFLECVQDMDHENMFWYRQDPGLGLRLIYFSYDVKMKEKGDIPEGYSVSREKKERFSLILESASTNQTSMYLCASSLYPKLRGTYEQYFGPGTRLTVT.

This rearrangement joins TRBV20-1 to TRBJ1-5; D is uncertain. Germline assignment: CDR1 DFQATT and CDR2 SNEGSKA (reference sequence). Trimming pared 5 bases from V and 0 bases from J, leaving 5 bases between. The CDR3 sequence is 12 residues long. CDR3 coding DNA: TGCAGTGCTGCCTATAGCAATCAGCCCCAGCATTTT. It encodes CSAAYSNQPQHF.

DNA of the CDR3: TGTGCCAGCAGCGGGACTAGCGGGAGTTTGGACGAGCAGTACTTC. This translates into CASSGTSGSLDEQYF. This chain uses TRBV5-6 with TRBJ2-7, with TRBD2 identical over 14 bases. V was clipped by 4 bases and J by 5 bases; unmatched bases: 5. The CDR3 is 15 residues long. Germline CDR1 SGHDT, CDR2 YYEEEE.

This clonotype came up a few times. The gene calls are TRBV29-1 and TRBJ2-1; D ambiguous. Germline CDR1 reads SQVTM; CDR2 reads ANQGSEA. The CDR3 runs to 15 residues. V dropped 1 base and J dropped 6 bases, with 16 bases sitting between them. This CDR3 is CSVEGVGRALNEQFF. CDR3 DNA: TGCAGCGTTGAAGGGGTAGGCCGCGCCCTCAATGAGCAGTTCTTC.

This clonotype was recorded a few times. V usage is TRBV15 and J usage is TRBJ2-7; D tentatively reads TRBD1 or TRBD2 (5 bases each). V shed 3 bases and J shed 0 bases, with 6 bases lying between them. The V gene's germline CDR1 is LNHNV and CDR2 YYDKDF (reference sequence). The CDR3 runs to 13 residues. CDR3 DNA sequence: TGTGCCACCAGCAGTGGGACCTCCTACGAGCAGTACTTC. Translation gives CATSSGTSYEQYF. The variable domain in full, completed from reference TRBV15 and TRBJ2-7, reads DAMVIQNPRYQVTQFGKPVTLSCSQTLNHNVMYWYQQKSSQAPKLLFHYYDKDFNNEADTPDNFQSRRPNTSFCFLDIRSPGLGDTAMYLCATSSGTSYEQYFGPGTRLTVT.

The genes are TRBV20-1 and TRBJ2-7; no clear D gene. V gave up 0 bases and J gave up 3 bases, with 9 bases separating them. The CDR3 runs 13 residues. Germline CDR1 and CDR2: DFQATT and SNEGSKA (reference sequence). The CDR3 sequence is CSARDTSVYEQYF. The DNA of the CDR3 is TGCAGTGCTAGAGATACTTCCGTCTACGAGCAGTACTTC.

J is TRBJ2-3 and V is TRBV5-5; 8 bases are a match to TRBD1. The CDR3 covers 15 residues. Per germline, CDR1 SGHKS and CDR2 YYEKEE (reference sequence). The V segment lost 4 bases and the J segment 6 bases; nucleotides outside the gene matches: 10. DNA for the CDR3: TGTGCCAGCAGCCAGACAGGGGTTTTAGGGGATACGCAGTATTTT. Its translation is CASSQTGVLGDTQYF.

The chain links TRBV5-6 to TRBJ2-2; D unresolved. The CDR3 consists of 14 residues. Germline CDR1 reads SGHDT; CDR2 reads YYEEEE. Trimming took off 2 bases at V and 5 bases at J, with 10 bases between the two ends. The CDR3 loop reads CASSFWVRTGELFF. CDR3 DNA sequence: TGTGCCAGCAGCTTTTGGGTGCGGACCGGGGAGCTGTTTTTT.

This clonotype was seen ten or more times. The V gene is TRBV11-2, the J gene TRBJ2-7; 11 positions match TRBD2. Per germline, CDR1 SGHAT and CDR2 FQNNGV. The V and J ends lost 1 base and 4 bases, in that order; junction bases with no gene match: 12. The CDR3 is 18 amino acids. The CDR3, as DNA: TGTGCCAGCAGCTTAGTGGGACTAGCGGACTCTTTTGGGTACGAGCAGTACTTC. Its translation is CASSLVGLADSFGYEQYF.

This clonotype came up many times. The V call is TRBV11-3, the J call TRBJ2-5; possible D gene TRBD1, 5 bases. Germline V gives CDR1 SGHNT, CDR2 YENEEA. The length of the CDR3 is 14 residues. V was cut by 5 bases and J by 6 bases, with 16 bases left in between. CDR3 amino acids: CASSPLLGPKTQYF. CDR3 sequence (DNA): TGTGCCAGCAGCCCCCTCCTGGGGCCCAAGACCCAGTACTTC.